Following are 21 T cell receptor beta chains from one sample sequenced in a study of shared clonotypes between healthy human individuals. Here immunoSEQ multiplex PCR was the method, and the copy in TCRdb shows in-frame clones only, minus some. The repertoire consists of some 2 million clones, with around 96% occurring once and the leading ten covering roughly 1%. In the naive CD8 group, cells lacked CD45RO and were positively selected for CCR7, so terminally differentiated effector memory CD45RA+ cells were left out. The sequenced sample consisted of naive CD8+ T cells sorted from blood. The origin of the receptors is a man aged 18 to 29 in good health.

This chain uses TRBV4-1 with TRBJ2-3; 9 nucleotides match TRBD1. CDR3 length: 15 residues. The V gene end was trimmed by 5 bases and the J gene end by 3 bases; junction bases not matched to a gene: 6. Per the germline V gene, CDR1 is MGHRA and CDR2 is YSYEKL. CDR3 in DNA: TGCGCCAGCAGCGCACAGGGGGCGAGTACAGATACGCAGTATTTT. As protein: CASSAQGASTDTQYF.

This clone was detected only once. J is TRBJ1-4 and V is TRBV7-9; 9 positions match TRBD1. Trimming at V came to 8 bases and at J to 7 bases, leaving 8 bases not matched to a gene. The CDR3 totals 14 residues. Germline V lookup: CDR1 SEHNR, CDR2 FQNEAQ (reference sequence). As DNA, the CDR3 is TGTGCCAGCTCAACAGGGGGCGGGAGTGAAAAACTGTTTTTT. Amino acid sequence: CASSTGGGSEKLFF.

The V call is TRBV5-6, the J call TRBJ2-7; no clear D. With 2 bases removed from V and 3 bases from J, the gap between germline ends came to 15 bases. CDR3 length: 15 residues. CDR1 and CDR2 (germline): SGHDT, YYEEEE. The CDR3 sequence is CASSFLGASLYEQYF. The DNA for the CDR3 is TGTGCCAGCAGCTTCCTAGGCGCCAGCCTCTACGAGCAGTACTTC.

The CDR3 loop reads CASSWGPYYEQYF. CDR3 nucleotide sequence: TGTGCCAGCTCGTGGGGACCCTACTACGAGCAGTACTTC. V usage is TRBV7-8 and J usage is TRBJ2-7; D may be TRBD1 or TRBD2 (5 bases each). Trimming shortened V by 8 bases and J by 3 bases, and 14 bases separated the two germline ends. The CDR3 loop spans 13 amino acids. Germline values: CDR1 SGHVS, CDR2 FQNEAQ.

This clone occurred once. The chain combines TRBV5-6 with TRBJ1-2, with TRBD1 identical over 7 bases. Germline CDR1 SGHDT, CDR2 YYEEEE. V shed 0 bases, J shed 7 bases, and the junction held 6 bases outside the gene matches. This CDR3 has 14 amino acids. The CDR3, as DNA: TGTGCCAGCAGCTTGGGGACAGGAGGGGGTGGCTACACCTTC. Its translation is CASSLGTGGGGYTF. Using reference TRBV5-6 and TRBJ1-2 for the parts outside the CDR3, the full variable domain is DAGVTQSPTHLIKTRGQQVTLRCSPKSGHDTVSWYQQALGQGPQFIFQYYEEEERQRGNFPDRFSGHQFPNYSSELNVNALLLGDSALYLCASSLGTGGGGYTFGSGTRLTVV.

Details on this clone: The junction departs from the called germline gene at one end, perhaps through a read error. The chain employs TRBV5-4 and TRBJ2-1; 8 nucleotides agree with TRBD2. CDR1 and CDR2 from the germline V gene are SGHNT and YYREEE (reference sequence). CDR3 length: 16 residues. The CDR3 nucleotides are TGTGTCAGCAGCTTTGCCCTTAGCGGGGCCGAGGATGAGCAGTTCTTC. Protein product: CVSSFALSGAEDEQFF.

This clone was seen a handful of times. The rearrangement joins TRBV30 to TRBJ2-7; possibly TRBD2 for D (5 bases). V lost 3 bases, J lost 3 bases, and 15 bases lay in between. The V gene's germline CDR1 is GTSNPN and CDR2 SVGIG (reference sequence). The CDR3 sequence is 14 residues long. CDR3 coding DNA: TGTGCCTGGAGCGCCTCTCTCCGGGACTACGAGCAGTACTTC. Protein: CAWSASLRDYEQYF. The complete variable domain, with remaining parts taken from reference TRBV30 and TRBJ2-7, reads SQTIHQWPATLVQPVGSPLSLECTVEGTSNPNLYWYRQAAGRGLQLLFYSVGIGQISSEVPQNLSASRPQDRQFILSSKKLLLSDSGFYLCAWSASLRDYEQYFGPGTRLTVT.

V and J are TRBV5-1 and TRBJ2-5; 7 bases line up with TRBD2. V was pared by 3 bases and J by 1 base, with 9 bases of the junction left unmatched. Germline CDR1 reads SGHRS; CDR2 reads YFSETQ. The CDR3 has 16 amino acids. CDR3 sequence: CASSWDYLGVQETQYF. The CDR3 DNA sequence: TGCGCCAGCAGCTGGGACTATCTAGGGGTCCAAGAGACCCAGTACTTC.

This clone was observed a single time. CDR3 amino acids: CASSPQMPGNIQYF. CDR3 sequence (DNA): TGTGCCAGCAGCCCCCAGATGCCCGGAAACATTCAGTACTTC. The chain couples TRBV5-6 to TRBJ2-4; D is unclear. Germline loops: CDR1 SGHDT, CDR2 YYEEEE. V lost 4 bases to trimming and J lost 6 bases, with 14 bases between them. This CDR3 region has 14 residues.

The V call is TRBV30, the J call TRBJ2-7; a possible D gene is TRBD1 (5 bases). This CDR3 comprises 15 residues. In germline, CDR1 is GTSNPN, CDR2 SVGIG (reference sequence). With 8 bases removed from V and 3 bases from J, the gap between germline ends came to 23 bases. CDR3 nucleotides: TGTGCCGTCATTGACCCCCACAGGACCCACTACGAGCAGTACTTC. Protein product: CAVIDPHRTHYEQYF.

The rearrangement joins TRBV5-8 to TRBJ1-5; maybe TRBD1 (6 bases). The CDR3 is made up of 15 amino acids. Germline V CDR1 and CDR2: SGHTS, YDEGEE. Trimming cost V 3 bases and J 1 base, with 11 bases left between them. CDR3 bases: TGTGCCAGCAGCTCAGGGGATCTCAGCAATCAGCCCCAGCATTTT. The encoded protein is CASSSGDLSNQPQHF.

This clone has only one observation. V gene TRBV27 combines with J gene TRBJ2-5; TRBD2 matches 7 bases. After removal of 0 bases from V and 5 bases from J, the junction contained 9 bases not matched to a gene. The CDR3 extends over 16 amino acids. Germline V CDR1 and CDR2: MNHEY, SMNVEV (reference sequence). DNA for the CDR3: TGTGCCAGCAGTTTATCCAGGGAGGGCCTTGGGGAGACCCAGTACTTC. Protein sequence: CASSLSREGLGETQYF.

The chain links TRBV5-1 to TRBJ1-1; D is uncertain. Germline assignment: CDR1 SGHRS and CDR2 YFSETQ. This CDR3 is built from 15 residues. With 0 bases removed from V and 2 bases from J, the gap between germline ends came to 11 bases. In DNA form, the CDR3 reads TGCGCCAGCAGCTTGGTTGCAGAAGTAAACACTGAAGCTTTCTTT. This encodes CASSLVAEVNTEAFF.

This clone showed up just once. The gene calls are TRBV5-4 and TRBJ1-2, with 9 nucleotides matching TRBD1. The CDR3 consists of 14 residues. V trimming: 5 bases; J trimming: 8 bases; junction bases outside the gene matches: 10. CDR1 is SGHNT, CDR2 YYREEE, per germline (reference sequence). For the CDR3, the DNA is TGTGCCAGCAGGATACAGGGGGCATCCTCCGGCTACACCTTC. It encodes CASRIQGASSGYTF.

This clone was counted a single time. The junction and the germline gene differ at one end; a read error may be behind it. The CDR3 DNA follows: TGTGCTAGCAGCCCCCGGGGGGCCTTCCAAGAGACCCAGTACTTC. Its protein product is CASSPRGAFQETQYF. The J gene is TRBJ2-5, the V gene TRBV7-7, with D perhaps matching TRBD2 (7 bases). This CDR3 region has 15 residues. The germline V gene has CDR1 SSHAT and CDR2 FNYEAQ (reference sequence).

This chain connects TRBV27 to TRBJ2-3; 11 bases are a match to TRBD2. Per the germline V gene, CDR1 is MNHEY and CDR2 is SMNVEV (reference sequence). CDR3 length: 17 residues. The V segment lost 5 bases and the J segment 4 bases; nucleotides outside the gene matches: 11. The CDR3 nucleotides read TGTGCCAGCAGTCCTCTGAGAATAGCGGGGGGGTCAGATACGCAGTATTTT. Protein: CASSPLRIAGGSDTQYF.

With regard to this clone: Other DNA sequences in this sample translate to the same CDR3. The gene calls are TRBV7-9 and TRBJ1-2; tentative D call: TRBD1 (6 bases). The V gene's germline CDR1 is SEHNR and CDR2 FQNEAQ (reference sequence). V was shortened by 1 base and J by 6 bases, with 6 bases between the two germline ends. The CDR3 consists of 12 residues. The CDR3 DNA is TGTGCCAGCAGCTTAGGGGGGCATGGCTACACCTTC. Translation gives CASSLGGHGYTF.

The rearrangement joins TRBV10-3 to TRBJ2-1; TRBD2 agrees at 16 bases. Germline trimming cut 5 bases from V and 7 bases from J; bases unmatched to any gene: 11. This CDR3 comprises 18 residues. Germline V CDR1 and CDR2: ENHRY, SYGVKD. CDR3 region: CAISTVPGLAGGGNEQFF. CDR3 bases: TGTGCCATCAGTACCGTCCCGGGACTAGCGGGAGGGGGAAATGAGCAGTTCTTC.

CDR3 bases: TGTGCCAGTTCTGGGGTTTCAAACACCGGGGAGCTGTTTTTT. This encodes CASSGVSNTGELFF. The rearrangement links TRBV6-1 to TRBJ2-2; no clear D gene. Deletions cut 9 bases from V and 2 bases from J, with 13 bases between. This CDR3 region has 14 residues. Germline CDR1 and CDR2: MNHNS and SASEGT.

The chain carries TRBV11-2 and TRBJ2-7; no reliable D call. This CDR3 contains 18 residues. The V gene's germline CDR1 is SGHAT and CDR2 FQNNGV. The V end lost 3 bases, the J end lost 0 bases, and 21 bases lay between the germline ends. The CDR3 DNA reads as TGTGCCAGCAGCTTTAGTACCGTCGCGTCAGGCGCCTCCTACGAGCAGTACTTC. This encodes CASSFSTVASGASYEQYF. Combining the CDR3 with reference TRBV11-2 and TRBJ2-7 gives the whole variable domain EAGVAQSPRYKIIEKRQSVAFWCNPISGHATLYWYQQILGQGPKLLIQFQNNGVVDDSQLPKDRFSAERLKGVDSTLKIQPAKLEDSAVYLCASSFSTVASGASYEQYFGPGTRLTVT.

This sequence joins TRBV7-9 and TRBJ1-6; the D is unclear. Trimming stripped 4 bases from V and 0 bases from J, with 7 bases between. Germline CDR1 and CDR2: SEHNR and FQNEAQ (reference sequence). The CDR3 sequence is 15 residues long. For the CDR3, the DNA is TGTGCCAGCAGCTCGACAAGCTCCTATAATTCACCCCTCCACTTT. Amino acids: CASSSTSSYNSPLHF.